This T cell receptor beta chain was recorded in a study of STAT5B mutations in CD4+ large granular lymphocyte leukemia. Turning to the study itself: Among healthy controls, a particular HLA allele went with more CDR3 'QG' motifs.

Profiled with immunoSEQ multiplex PCR; TCRdb holds only in-frame clones, not every one. The sample contains around 24,000 clones, 60% to 80% of which appear only once. This clone was seen more than once but under ten times. Its antigen is unknown. Broader study findings: The CD4+ versus CD8+ T-LGLL clonality difference may reflect limited sample size.

CDR1 and CDR2 (germline): MRHNA, SNTAGT. The CDR3 is made up of 13 amino acids. Trimming took 8 bases from V and 7 from J, leaving 14 bases between them. The chain recombines TRBV6-4 with TRBJ1-4, with a weak D call TRBD1 (5 bases). The sequenced material came from CD4+ T cells from blood buffy coats. The TCR was taken from a human donor in good health. The CDR3 here is CASLAGEGEKLFF. CDR3 DNA sequence: TGTGCCAGCCTTGCGGGGGAAGGTGAAAAACTGTTTTTT.